The entry below describes one TCR beta chain. In this sample, this clonotype turned up a few times. The antigen this receptor binds is unknown. No much larger clone is present one base from it, and per-base qualities are unavailable. This record belongs to a study of identical twins listed by TCRdb under 2016. A note on the overall study: To test whether fetal clonotypes persist, the study used deep sequencing on TCR alpha and beta repertoires from monozygotic twins, unrelated adults of various ages, and cord blood. Replicate twin experiments were performed at different times using different library preparation protocols to rule out contamination. Here is what the overall study found, with its caveats: Zero-insertion analyses could be partly confounded by invariant T cells such as MAIT and iNKT, though diverse VJ usage argued against such confounding for most clonotypes. The excess sharing between twins in beta out-of-frame sequences was weaker because fewer shared sequences reduced the signal-to-noise ratio. Out-of-frame TCR alpha sequences shared between twins showed an excess of low generation-probability sequences compared with coincidental sharing between unrelated individuals. Recombination models systematically underestimated out-of-frame TCR alpha sharing in monozygotic twins but agreed with sharing between unrelated individuals. Because the same donors could not be followed over many years, conclusions were based on cross-sectional statistical analysis. Abundant cord blood beta clonotypes had fewer insertions, young adult naive repertoires showed a similar but weaker trend, and memory repertoires showed no such trend.

Only healthy Caucasian donors were included. The twin cohort consisted of three pairs of female monozygotic twins, all aged roughly 18 to 29 years. Positive isolation kits from Invitrogen were used to isolate the CD4+ and CD8+ T cell populations. The library was obtained by 5' RACE. Sequencing instrument: Illumina HiSeq 2000. Template switching added a universal primer binding site, and the final cDNA carried a unique molecular identifier that allowed TCR cDNA molecules to be counted accurately. First-strand cDNA for TCR alpha and beta chains was synthesized from specific primers in the conserved constant-segment region. To control for contamination, each cDNA library was double barcoded with a SMART-Mk sample barcode plus Illumina barcodes. TruSeq adapter sequences and Illumina sample barcodes were added in two successive PCR steps. Sequencing of the TCR alpha and beta cDNA libraries was done on the Illumina HiSeq platform using custom primers. The authors processed their data as follows. Raw reads were processed with MiGEC to extract unique molecular identifiers, and MiXCR was used to determine CDR3 positions. Recombination models were inferred per individual with the repgenHMM and IGoR tools using an EM algorithm. Shared clonotypes were analyzed with the tcR package in R, and sharing was normalized by the product of cloneset sizes. To study raw recombination free of thymic and clonal selection effects, out-of-frame nonproductive sequences were analyzed. TCRdb's own reprocessing of the public reads used fastp at Q25 and MiXCR and kept productive beta chains. Rows are combined by CDR3 protein, so each entry shows the most common genes and DNA. TCRdb's processing, not the authors', yielded these V and J calls. Across this sample there are under 300,000 distinct CDR3 sequences, with 6% to 7% seen only once. 13% to 15% of the sample lies in the top ten.

The CDR3, from cysteine to phenylalanine, totals 14 residues. Only the CDR3 region is kept as DNA, spanning 42 bases read in frame from base 1. CDR1 and CDR2, looked up from the germline V gene, are LGHNA and YNFKEQ. V is cut by 7 bases and J by 8 bases, and the space between the germline ends is 15 bases. The sample was also reused in another study, on T cells expressing NK-cell markers. The second publication reports: Three sorted T-cell subsets (CD3+CD56+NKG2C+, CD3+CD56+NKG2C- and CD3+CD56-NKG2C+) from fewer than 10 donors had their TCR beta-chain repertoires profiled. Of the eight sequenced donors, seven were found to be HCMV-seropositive and one was found to be HCMV-seronegative. To restrict sorting to alphabetaTCR-expressing T cells, an anti-gammadeltaTCR antibody was added in several experiments. In roughly six donors, the dominant CD3+CD56+NKG2C+ clonotypes were among the top 10 CD8+ clonotypes and accounted for about 1.0-7.0% of CD8+ T cells. Those dominant clonotypes were again the most abundant among CD3+CD56-NKG2C+ cells in a handful of donors, at roughly 25-60.1%. Whether the expanded NKG2C-expressing T cell clones were specific for HCMV antigens remained unclear. All eight donors whose samples were sequenced were randomly selected healthy volunteers, three of them men and five women. To determine HCMV serostatus, a commercial ELISA kit was used to detect HCMV-specific IgG in serum. MIGEC was used to demultiplex reads and group reads by UMI, and MiTCR was used to assemble and quantify clonotypes. To exclude erroneous sequences, any TCR cDNA sequence not supported by at least two reads was discarded. The tcR package was used for downstream repertoire analysis, with clonotypes matched between fractions based on CDR3 nucleotide sequence plus V segment. Antigen specificity was annotated against VDJdb with VDJmatch, allowing one amino acid substitution in CDR3.

What was sequenced was CD8+ T cells sorted from blood. The chain is assembled from TRBV4-2 and TRBJ1-6, with TRBD1 tentatively as D gene (6 bases match). This TCR was sampled from a woman under 30 in good health. The DNA reads TGTGCCAGCACCCTCAGGGGAGGTCATTCACCCCTCCACTTT. Its coded protein is CASTLRGGHSPLHF.